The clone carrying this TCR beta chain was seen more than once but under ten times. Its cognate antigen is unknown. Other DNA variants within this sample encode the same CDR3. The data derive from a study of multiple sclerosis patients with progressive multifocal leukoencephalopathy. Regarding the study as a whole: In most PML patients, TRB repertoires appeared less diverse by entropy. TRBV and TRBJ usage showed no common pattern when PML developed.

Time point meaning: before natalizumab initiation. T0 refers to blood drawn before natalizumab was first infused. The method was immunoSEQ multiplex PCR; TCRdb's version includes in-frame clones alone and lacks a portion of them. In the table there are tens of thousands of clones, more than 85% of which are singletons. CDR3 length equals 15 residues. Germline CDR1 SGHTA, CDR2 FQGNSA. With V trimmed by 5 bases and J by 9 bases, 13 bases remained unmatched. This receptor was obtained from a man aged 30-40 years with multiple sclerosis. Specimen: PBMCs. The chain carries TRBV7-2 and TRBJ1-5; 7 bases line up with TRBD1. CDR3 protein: CASSPMQGGWGPQHF. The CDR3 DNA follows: TGTGCCAGCAGCCCCATGCAGGGGGGTTGGGGGCCCCAGCATTTT.